The next 10 T cell receptor beta chains were all read from a single sample in a study of patients and donors after allogeneic stem cell transplantation. TCRdb reprocessed the RT-PCR reads via MiXCR and lists one record per CDR3 protein. The data contain roughly 880,000 distinct CDR3 sequences, 15% to 20% of them seen just once; the ten biggest clones take up around 6%. Sequences were obtained from blood, either unsorted or a sorted T cell fraction (not recorded which). Receptors were obtained from a human donor who was either an allogeneic HSCT recipient or a stem cell or donor lymphocyte infusion donor (not recorded which). It is not recorded whose cells these are; they may come from a transplant donor.

This clonotype was counted only a few times. The gene calls are TRBV7-9 and TRBJ2-2; possibly TRBD1 or TRBD2 for D (5 bases each). The CDR3 is 16 amino acids. Deletions cut 6 bases from V and 1 base from J, with 15 bases between. Germline V gives CDR1 SEHNR, CDR2 FQNEAQ (reference sequence). The CDR3 bases are TGTGCCAGCAGGGGCCCTTATGGGGGGAACACCGGGGAGCTGTTTTTT. Translating it yields CASRGPYGGNTGELFF.

In its sample, this clonotype was seen a few times. The rearrangement uses TRBV7-3 and TRBJ1-2; TRBD1 might be the D (6 bases). CDR1 and CDR2 (germline): SGHTA, FQGTGA. V was trimmed by 5 bases and J by 4 bases, leaving 11 bases between them. The CDR3 covers 13 residues. Here the CDR3 DNA reads TGTGCCAGCAGCACCCGACAGGTCTATGGCTACACCTTC. As protein: CASSTRQVYGYTF.

The rearrangement joins TRBV15 to TRBJ2-3; no clear D gene. V dropped 2 bases and J dropped 1 base, with 7 bases sitting between them. CDR1 is LNHNV, CDR2 YYDKDF, per germline (reference sequence). The CDR3 has 14 residues. CDR3 protein: CATSRLIGTDTQYF. The CDR3, as DNA: TGTGCCACCAGCAGACTAATCGGCACAGATACGCAGTATTTT.

This clonotype was counted many times. The V gene is TRBV15, the J gene TRBJ1-2; tentatively, D is TRBD1 (6 bases). Trimming cost V 1 base and J 5 bases, with 11 bases left between them. Per the germline V gene, CDR1 is LNHNV and CDR2 is YYDKDF (reference sequence). The CDR3 covers 14 residues. CDR3 sequence reads: CATSRAGGPYGYTF. The CDR3 DNA reads TGTGCCACCAGCAGAGCGGGGGGGCCTTATGGCTACACCTTC.

The DNA of the CDR3 is TGTGCCAGCAGTTGGGGGGCTGCGGGCAATCAGCCCCAGCATTTT. Residues: CASSWGAAGNQPQHF. V is TRBV6-5 and J is TRBJ1-5; tentative D call: TRBD1 (6 bases). Germline lookup yields CDR1 MNHEY and CDR2 SVGAGI. Between the trimmed V and J ends, which lost 4 bases and 2 bases, there was a span of 12 bases. CDR3 length: 15 amino acids.

The V call is TRBV5-1, the J call TRBJ2-3; D is possibly TRBD1 (5 bases). Trimming left V 0 bases short and J 6 bases short, with 14 bases between. The length of the CDR3 is 15 residues. Germline loops: CDR1 SGHRS, CDR2 YFSETQ. CDR3 residues: CASSLEPGPSDTQYF. The CDR3 DNA reads TGCGCCAGCAGCTTGGAGCCAGGGCCGTCGGATACGCAGTATTTT.

This rearrangement joins TRBV30 to TRBJ2-1; the D gene could be TRBD1 or TRBD2 (5 bases each). The germline gives CDR1 GTSNPN, CDR2 SVGIG (reference sequence). The CDR3 is 14 amino acids. Trimming left V 6 bases short and J 1 base short, with 13 bases between. CDR3 loop: CACSSGTSYNEQFF. The CDR3 coding sequence is TGTGCCTGTTCTAGTGGGACGTCCTACAATGAGCAGTTCTTC.

This clonotype showed up just a few times. This chain joins TRBV7-3 and TRBJ2-2, with TRBD2 matching over 7 bases. The V and J ends lost 6 bases and 1 base, in that order; junction bases with no gene match: 8. From germline, CDR1 is SGHTA and CDR2 FQGTGA. The length of the CDR3 is 16 residues. The CDR3 region has the DNA TGTGCCAGCAGAAAAGAGCGGGGCAAGAACACCGGGGAGCTGTTTTTT. This translates into CASRKERGKNTGELFF.

This clonotype was seen at least ten times. This chain connects TRBV12-3 or TRBV12-4 to TRBJ2-1; TRBD1 might be the D (6 bases). The germline V and J ends were trimmed by 3 bases and 4 bases, with 10 bases remaining between them. This CDR3 is built from 14 residues. CDR3 loop: CASSFQGIYNEQFF. The DNA of the CDR3 is TGTGCCAGCAGTTTTCAGGGGATTTACAATGAGCAGTTCTTC.

This clonotype was detected ten times or more. The chain combines TRBV29-1 with TRBJ2-2, with 7 bases lining up with TRBD1. The germline gives CDR1 SQVTM, CDR2 ANQGSEA. The CDR3 runs to 13 residues. CDR3 nucleotide sequence: TGCAGACAGAACCCAGGGGGTACCGGGGAGCTGTTTTTT. This codes for CRQNPGGTGELFF.